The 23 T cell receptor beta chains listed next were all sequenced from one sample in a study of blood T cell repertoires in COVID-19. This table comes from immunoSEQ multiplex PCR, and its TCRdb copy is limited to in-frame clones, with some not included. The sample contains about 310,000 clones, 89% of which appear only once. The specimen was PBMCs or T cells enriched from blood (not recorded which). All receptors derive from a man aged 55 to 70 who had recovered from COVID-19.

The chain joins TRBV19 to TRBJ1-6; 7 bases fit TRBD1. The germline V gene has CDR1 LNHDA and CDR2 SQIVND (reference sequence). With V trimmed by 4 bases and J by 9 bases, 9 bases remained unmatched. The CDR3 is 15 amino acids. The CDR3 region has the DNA TGTGCCAGTAGTACGGACAGGAACAGAGGTTCACCCCTCCACTTT. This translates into CASSTDRNRGSPLHF.

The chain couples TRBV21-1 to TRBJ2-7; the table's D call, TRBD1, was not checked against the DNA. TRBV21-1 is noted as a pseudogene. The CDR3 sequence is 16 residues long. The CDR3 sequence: CASSKARSDRTYEQYF. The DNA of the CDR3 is TGTGCCAGCAGCAAAGCAAGGTCGGACAGAACCTACGAGCAGTACTTC.

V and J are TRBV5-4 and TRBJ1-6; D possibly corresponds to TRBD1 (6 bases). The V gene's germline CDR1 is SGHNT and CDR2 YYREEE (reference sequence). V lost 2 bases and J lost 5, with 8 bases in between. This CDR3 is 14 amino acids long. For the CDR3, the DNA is TGTGCCAGCAGCTTACGGACAGATAATTCACCCCTCCACTTT. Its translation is CASSLRTDNSPLHF.

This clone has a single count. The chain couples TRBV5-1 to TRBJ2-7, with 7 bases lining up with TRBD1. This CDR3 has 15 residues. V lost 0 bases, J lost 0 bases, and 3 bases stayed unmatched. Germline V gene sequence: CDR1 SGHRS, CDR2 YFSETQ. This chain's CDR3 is CASSLGGQSSYEQYF. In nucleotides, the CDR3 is TGCGCCAGCAGCTTGGGGGGACAGAGCTCCTACGAGCAGTACTTC.

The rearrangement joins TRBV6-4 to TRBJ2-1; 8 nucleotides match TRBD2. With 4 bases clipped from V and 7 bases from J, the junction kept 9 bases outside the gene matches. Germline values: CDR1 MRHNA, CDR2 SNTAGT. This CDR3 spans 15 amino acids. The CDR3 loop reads CASSGEGLVPNEQFF. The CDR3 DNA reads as TGTGCCAGCAGTGGGGAGGGACTAGTCCCAAATGAGCAGTTCTTC.

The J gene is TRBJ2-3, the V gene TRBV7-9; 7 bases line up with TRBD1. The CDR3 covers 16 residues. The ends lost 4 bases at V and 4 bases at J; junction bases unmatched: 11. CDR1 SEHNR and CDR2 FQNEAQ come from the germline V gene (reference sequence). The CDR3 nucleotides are TGTGCCAGCAGCTCGTCGGACAGGTATAGAGCAGATACGCAGTATTTT. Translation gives CASSSSDRYRADTQYF.

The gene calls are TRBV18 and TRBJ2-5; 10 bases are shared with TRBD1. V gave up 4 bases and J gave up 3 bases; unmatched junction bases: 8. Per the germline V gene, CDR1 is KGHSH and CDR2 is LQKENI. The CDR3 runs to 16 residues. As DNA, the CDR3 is TGTGCCAGCTCACGTCCCCCCGGGACAGGGGAAGAGACCCAGTACTTC. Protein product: CASSRPPGTGEETQYF.

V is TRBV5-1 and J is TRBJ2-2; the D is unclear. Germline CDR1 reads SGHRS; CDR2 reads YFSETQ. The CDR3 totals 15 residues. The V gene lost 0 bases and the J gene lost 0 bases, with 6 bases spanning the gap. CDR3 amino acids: CASSLATSNTGELFF. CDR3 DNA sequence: TGCGCCAGCAGCTTGGCGACTTCGAACACCGGGGAGCTGTTTTTT.

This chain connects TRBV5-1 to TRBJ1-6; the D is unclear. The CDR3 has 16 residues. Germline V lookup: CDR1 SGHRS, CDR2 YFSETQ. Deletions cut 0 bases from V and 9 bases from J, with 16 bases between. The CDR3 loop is CASSLEGRGSFSPLHF. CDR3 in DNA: TGCGCCAGCAGCTTGGAAGGACGGGGTTCTTTTTCACCCCTCCACTTT. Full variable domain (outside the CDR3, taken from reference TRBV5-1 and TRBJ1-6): KAGVTQTPRYLIKTRGQQVTLSCSPISGHRSVSWYQQTPGQGLQFLFEYFSETQRNKGNFPGRFSGRQFSNSRSEMNVSTLELGDSALYLCASSLEGRGSFSPLHFGNGTRLTVT.

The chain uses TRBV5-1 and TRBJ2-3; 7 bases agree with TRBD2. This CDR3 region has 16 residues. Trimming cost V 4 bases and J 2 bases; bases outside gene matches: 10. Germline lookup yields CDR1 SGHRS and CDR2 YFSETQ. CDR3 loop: CASSPASTSDTDTQYF. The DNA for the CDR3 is TGCGCCAGCAGCCCTGCCTCAACTAGCGACACAGATACGCAGTATTTT. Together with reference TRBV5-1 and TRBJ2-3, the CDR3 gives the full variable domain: KAGVTQTPRYLIKTRGQQVTLSCSPISGHRSVSWYQQTPGQGLQFLFEYFSETQRNKGNFPGRFSGRQFSNSRSEMNVSTLELGDSALYLCASSPASTSDTDTQYFGPGTRLTVL.

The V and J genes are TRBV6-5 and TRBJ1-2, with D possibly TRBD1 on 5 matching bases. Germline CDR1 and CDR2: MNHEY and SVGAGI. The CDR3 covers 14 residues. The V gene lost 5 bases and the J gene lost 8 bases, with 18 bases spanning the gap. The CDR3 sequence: CASSPGPPGGGYTF. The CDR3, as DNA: TGTGCCAGCAGTCCGGGACCGCCCGGGGGGGGCTACACCTTC.

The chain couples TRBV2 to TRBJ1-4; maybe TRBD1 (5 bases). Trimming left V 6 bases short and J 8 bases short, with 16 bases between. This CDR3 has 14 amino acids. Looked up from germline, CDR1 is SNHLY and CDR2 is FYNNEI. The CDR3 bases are TGTGCCAGCAGGACGCAGGGAACGAGGGAAAAACTGTTTTTT. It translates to CASRTQGTREKLFF. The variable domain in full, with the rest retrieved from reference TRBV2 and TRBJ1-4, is EPEVTQTPSHQVTQMGQEVILRCVPISNHLYFYWYRQILGQKVEFLVSFYNNEISEKSEIFDDQFSVERPDGSNFTLKIRSTKLEDSAMYFCASRTQGTREKLFFGSGTQLSVL.

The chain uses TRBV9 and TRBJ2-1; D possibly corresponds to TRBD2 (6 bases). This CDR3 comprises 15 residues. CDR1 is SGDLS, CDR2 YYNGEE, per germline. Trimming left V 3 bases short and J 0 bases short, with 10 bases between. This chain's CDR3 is CASSAGRGSYNEQFF. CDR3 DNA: TGTGCCAGCAGCGCCGGGCGGGGCTCCTACAATGAGCAGTTCTTC. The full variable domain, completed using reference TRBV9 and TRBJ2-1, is DSGVTQTPKHLITATGQRVTLRCSPRSGDLSVYWYQQSLDQGLQFLIQYYNGEERAKGNILERFSAQQFPDLHSELNLSSLELGDSALYFCASSAGRGSYNEQFFGPGTRLTVL.

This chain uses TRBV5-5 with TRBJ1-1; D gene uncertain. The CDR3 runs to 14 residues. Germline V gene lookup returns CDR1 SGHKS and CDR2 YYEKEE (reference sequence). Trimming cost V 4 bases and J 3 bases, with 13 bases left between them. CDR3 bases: TGTGCCAGCAGCACGACGTTCGGAGACACTGAAGCTTTCTTT. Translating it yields CASSTTFGDTEAFF.

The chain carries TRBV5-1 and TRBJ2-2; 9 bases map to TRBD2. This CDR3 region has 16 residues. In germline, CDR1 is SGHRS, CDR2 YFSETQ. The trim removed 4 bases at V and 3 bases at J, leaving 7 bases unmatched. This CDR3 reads CASSEVAGVDTGELFF. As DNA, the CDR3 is TGCGCCAGCAGCGAAGTAGCGGGAGTTGACACCGGGGAGCTGTTTTTT.

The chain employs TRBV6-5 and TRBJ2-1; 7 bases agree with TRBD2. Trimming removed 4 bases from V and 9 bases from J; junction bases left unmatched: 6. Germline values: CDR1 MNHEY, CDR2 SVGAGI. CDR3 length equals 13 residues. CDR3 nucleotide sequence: TGTGCCAGCAGTTCCTCGACTAGCCTTGAGCAGTTCTTC. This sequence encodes CASSSSTSLEQFF.

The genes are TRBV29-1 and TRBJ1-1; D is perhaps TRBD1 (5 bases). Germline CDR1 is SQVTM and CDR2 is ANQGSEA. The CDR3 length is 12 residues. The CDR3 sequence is CSLDSSNTEAFF. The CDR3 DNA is TGCAGTTTAGACAGTAGCAACACTGAAGCTTTCTTT.

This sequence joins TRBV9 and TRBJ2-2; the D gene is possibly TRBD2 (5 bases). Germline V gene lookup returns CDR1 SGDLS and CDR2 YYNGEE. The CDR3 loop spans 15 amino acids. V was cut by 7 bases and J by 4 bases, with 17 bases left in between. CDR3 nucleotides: TGTGCCAGCGGGCCGGGGATGGATGGCACCGGGGAGCTGTTTTTT. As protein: CASGPGMDGTGELFF.

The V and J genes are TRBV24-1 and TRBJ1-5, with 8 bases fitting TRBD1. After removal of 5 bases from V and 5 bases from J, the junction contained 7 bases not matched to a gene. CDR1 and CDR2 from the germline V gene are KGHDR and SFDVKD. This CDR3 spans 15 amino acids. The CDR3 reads CATSASTGGDQPQHF. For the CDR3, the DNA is TGTGCCACCAGTGCCTCCACAGGGGGGGATCAGCCCCAGCATTTT.

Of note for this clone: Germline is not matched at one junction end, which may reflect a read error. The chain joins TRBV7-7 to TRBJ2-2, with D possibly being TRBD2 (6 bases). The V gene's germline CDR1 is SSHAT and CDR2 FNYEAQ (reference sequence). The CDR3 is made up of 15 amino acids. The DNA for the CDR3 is TGTGCTAGCAGCTTACGGGACTCACCAGCCGGGGAGCTGTTTTTT. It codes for CASSLRDSPAGELFF.

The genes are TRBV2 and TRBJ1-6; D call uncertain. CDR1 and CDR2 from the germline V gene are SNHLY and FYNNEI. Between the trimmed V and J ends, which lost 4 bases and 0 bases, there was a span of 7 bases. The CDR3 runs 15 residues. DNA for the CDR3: TGTGCCAGCAGTGTACAGAGCTCCTATAATTCACCCCTCCACTTT. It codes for CASSVQSSYNSPLHF.

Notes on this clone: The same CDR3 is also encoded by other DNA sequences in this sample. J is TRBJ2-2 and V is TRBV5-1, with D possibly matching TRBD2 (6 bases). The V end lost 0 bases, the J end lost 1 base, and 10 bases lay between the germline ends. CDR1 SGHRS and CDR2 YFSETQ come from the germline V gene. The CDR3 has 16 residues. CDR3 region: CASSLDSGGNTGELFF. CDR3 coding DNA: TGCGCCAGCAGCTTGGATAGCGGCGGGAACACCGGGGAGCTGTTTTTT.

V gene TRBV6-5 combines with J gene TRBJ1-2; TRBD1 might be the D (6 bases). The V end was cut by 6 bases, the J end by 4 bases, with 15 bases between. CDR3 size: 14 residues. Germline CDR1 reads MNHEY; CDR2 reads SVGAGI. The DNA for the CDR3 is TGTGCCAGCAGCCGGGACAACGAGGGCTATGGCTACACCTTC. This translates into CASSRDNEGYGYTF.